The entry below gives a single TCR beta chain sequence along with its context. Method: immunoSEQ multiplex PCR; TCRdb's copy keeps in-frame clones and lacks some. The repertoire holds 90,000 to 120,000 clones, with about 90% as singletons. These data come from a study of T cell responses to AZD1222 COVID-19 vaccine. This material consisted of peripheral blood, taken on day 0 of AZD1222 vaccination. This TCR came from an adult in good health.

The CDR3 nucleotides read TGTGCCAGCAGCTTTATGGGAGCAGGGGGCTTAAACACCATATATTTT. It specifies CASSFMGAGGLNTIYF. J is TRBJ1-3 and V is TRBV5-6; 8 nucleotides line up with TRBD1. Per germline, CDR1 SGHDT and CDR2 YYEEEE. Trimming took 2 bases from V and 6 from J; bases not matched to a gene: 10. The CDR3 is 16 residues long. Full variable domain (outside the CDR3, taken from reference TRBV5-6 and TRBJ1-3): DAGVTQSPTHLIKTRGQQVTLRCSPKSGHDTVSWYQQALGQGPQFIFQYYEEEERQRGNFPDRFSGHQFPNYSSELNVNALLLGDSALYLCASSFMGAGGLNTIYFGEGSWLTVV.